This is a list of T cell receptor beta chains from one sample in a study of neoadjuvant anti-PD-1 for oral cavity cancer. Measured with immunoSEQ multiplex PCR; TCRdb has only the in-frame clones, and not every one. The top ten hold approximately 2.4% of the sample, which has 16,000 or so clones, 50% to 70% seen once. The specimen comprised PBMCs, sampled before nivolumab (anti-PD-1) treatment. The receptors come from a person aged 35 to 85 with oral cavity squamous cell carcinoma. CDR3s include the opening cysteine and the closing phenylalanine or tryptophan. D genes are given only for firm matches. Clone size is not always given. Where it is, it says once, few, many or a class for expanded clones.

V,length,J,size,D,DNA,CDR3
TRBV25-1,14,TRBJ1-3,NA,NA,TGTGCCAGCACCCCGGGGGGCTCTGGAAACACCATATATTTT,CASTPGGSGNTIYF
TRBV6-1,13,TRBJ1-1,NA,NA,TGTGCCAGCAGTTATAACGAGGGCACTGAAGCTTTCTTT,CASSYNEGTEAFF
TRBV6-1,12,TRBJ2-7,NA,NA,TGTGCCAGCACCGACCCTCCAGGAGAGCAGTACTTC,CASTDPPGEQYF
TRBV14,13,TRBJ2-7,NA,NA,TGTGCCAGCAGCCGGCCCTACGAATTTAAGCAGTACTTC,CASSRPYEFKQYF
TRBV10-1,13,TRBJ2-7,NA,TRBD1,TGCGCCAGCAGTTCACAGGGGGACGCCGAGCAGTACTTC,CASSSQGDAEQYF
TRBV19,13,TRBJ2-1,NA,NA,TGTGCCAGTAGTCCCGACTATATAGCTGAGCAGTTCTTC,CASSPDYIAEQFF
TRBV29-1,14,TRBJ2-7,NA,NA,TGCAGCGTTACTATACAGGAAAGGATGTACGAGCAGTACTTC,CSVTIQERMYEQYF
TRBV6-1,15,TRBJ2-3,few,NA,TGTGCCAGCAGTGAATTAACAACTAGCACAGATACGCAGTATTTT,CASSELTTSTDTQYF
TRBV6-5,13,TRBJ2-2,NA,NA,TGTGCCAGCAGTTCCCGGGGAGCGGAGGAGCTGTTTTTT,CASSSRGAEELFF
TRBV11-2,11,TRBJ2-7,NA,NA,TGTGCCAGCAGCTTAGGGGGCCCCCTGTACTTC,CASSLGGPLYF
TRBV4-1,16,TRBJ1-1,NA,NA,TGCGCCAGCAGTCCAACCCCCAGCGTCATGAACACTGAAGCTTTCTTT,CASSPTPSVMNTEAFF
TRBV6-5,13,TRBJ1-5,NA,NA,TGTGCCAGCAGTAATGTGGGCAATCAGCCCCAGCATTTT,CASSNVGNQPQHF
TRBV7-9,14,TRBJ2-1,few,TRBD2,TGTGCCAGCAGCTTAGAACTAGCGGCCAATGAGCAGTTCTTC,CASSLELAANEQFF
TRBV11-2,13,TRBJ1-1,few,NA,TGTGCCAGCAGCTTTCAACAGAACACTGAAGCTTTCTTT,CASSFQQNTEAFF
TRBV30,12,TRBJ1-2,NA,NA,TGTGCCTGGCAGGGCGGCGGAAGGGGCTACACCTTC,CAWQGGGRGYTF
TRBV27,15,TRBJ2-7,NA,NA,TGTGCCAGCAGTCCCGGGGGGCCGAGCTCCTACGAGCAGTACTTC,CASSPGGPSSYEQYF
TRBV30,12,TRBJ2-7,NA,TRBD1,TGTGCCGGGGGACAGGGGGACTACGAGCAGTACTTC,CAGGQGDYEQYF
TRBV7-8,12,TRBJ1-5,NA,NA,TGTGCCAGCACCGTCGGGGATGCGCCCCAGCATTTT,CASTVGDAPQHF
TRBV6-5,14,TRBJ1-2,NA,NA,TGTGCCAGCAGTGCTGACAGAACTAACTATGGCTACACCTTC,CASSADRTNYGYTF
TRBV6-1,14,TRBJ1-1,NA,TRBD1,TGTGCCAGCAGTCTACAGGGGAGGCACACTGAAGCTTTCTTT,CASSLQGRHTEAFF
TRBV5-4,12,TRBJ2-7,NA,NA,TGTGCCAGCAGCGCCGACAGCTACGAGCAGTACTTC,CASSADSYEQYF
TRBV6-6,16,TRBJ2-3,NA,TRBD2,TGTGCCAGCAGTTATGGACTAGCGGGACTCACAGATACGCAGTATTTT,CASSYGLAGLTDTQYF
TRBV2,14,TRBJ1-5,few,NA,TGTGCCAGCAGGGTTCAGGGGCTCTCAGAGCCCCAGCATTTT,CASRVQGLSEPQHF
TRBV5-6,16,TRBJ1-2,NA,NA,TGTGCCAGCAGCTTGGGGGGACCCACAGCTCAGGTTGGCTACACCTTC,CASSLGGPTAQVGYTF
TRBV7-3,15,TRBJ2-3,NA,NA,TGTGCCAGCAGCTTAACGGGGGAGAGTACAGATACGCAGTATTTT,CASSLTGESTDTQYF
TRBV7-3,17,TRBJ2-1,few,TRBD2,TGTGCCAGCAGCTTAACGGTGGGACTAGCGGGAGGGAATGAGCAGTTCTTC,CASSLTVGLAGGNEQFF
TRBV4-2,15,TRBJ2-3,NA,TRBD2,TGTGCCAGCAGCCAAGGCCAGCGGGAGGGAGATACGCAGTATTTT,CASSQGQREGDTQYF
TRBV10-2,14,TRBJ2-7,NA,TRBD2,TGCGCCAGCAGTACTAGCGGGAGTTACTACGAGCAGTACTTC,CASSTSGSYYEQYF
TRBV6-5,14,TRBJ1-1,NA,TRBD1,TGTGCCAGCAGGACTTCAGGGGGCAACACTGAAGCTTTCTTT,CASRTSGGNTEAFF
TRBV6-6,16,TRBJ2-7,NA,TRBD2,TGTGCCAGCAGTTCTGGGACTAGCGGCACCCCCTACGAGCAGTACTTC,CASSSGTSGTPYEQYF
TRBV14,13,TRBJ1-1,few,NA,TGTGCCAGCAGCCCTACTACTCGCTCTGAAGCTTTCTTT,CASSPTTRSEAFF
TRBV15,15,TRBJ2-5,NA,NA,TGTGCCACCAGCAGAGAATCGGTCGGACAAGAGACCCAGTACTTC,CATSRESVGQETQYF
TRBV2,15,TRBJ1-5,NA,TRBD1,TGTGCCAGCAGACCGACAGGGAGTAGCAATCAGCCCCAGCATTTT,CASRPTGSSNQPQHF
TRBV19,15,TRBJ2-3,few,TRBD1,TGTGCCAGTAGTCTCCAGGGGGCCGTAGGGGATACGCAGTATTTT,CASSLQGAVGDTQYF
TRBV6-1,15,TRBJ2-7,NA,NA,TGTGCCAGCAGGGGCGGATCTACAGCGGCCTACGAGCAGTACTTC,CASRGGSTAAYEQYF
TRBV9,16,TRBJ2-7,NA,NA,TGTGCCAGCAGCAAGTCCGGGACCCTTCCCGACTACGAGCAGTACTTC,CASSKSGTLPDYEQYF
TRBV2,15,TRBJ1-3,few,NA,TGTGCCAGCAGTGAAGACCCTCGCTCTGGAAACACCATATATTTT,CASSEDPRSGNTIYF
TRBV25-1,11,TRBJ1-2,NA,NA,TGTGCCAGCAGTGAGTCCTATGGCTACACCTTC,CASSESYGYTF
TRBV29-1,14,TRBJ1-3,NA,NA,TGCAGCGTTGCGATTGACAGGTCCGGAAACACCATATATTTT,CSVAIDRSGNTIYF
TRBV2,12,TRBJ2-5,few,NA,TGTGCCAGCAGTGGCAGGGGAGAGACCCAGTACTTC,CASSGRGETQYF
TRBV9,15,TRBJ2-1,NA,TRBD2,TGTGCCAGCAGCGTAGCGGTTAGTAGCGGGAATGAGCAGTTCTTC,CASSVAVSSGNEQFF
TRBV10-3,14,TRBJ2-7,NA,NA,TGTGCCATCTCCTATTACAAGGAGAACTACGAGCAGTACTTC,CAISYYKENYEQYF
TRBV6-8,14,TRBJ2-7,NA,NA,TGTGCCAGCAGTTACCGGGACTTACTCTACGAGCAGTACTTC,CASSYRDLLYEQYF
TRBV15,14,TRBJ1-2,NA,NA,TGTGCCACCAGCCTTGAGCGGGCCCTCTATGGCTACACCTTC,CATSLERALYGYTF
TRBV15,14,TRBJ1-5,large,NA,TGTGCCACCAGCGGATTACGGGATGGTCAGCCCCAGCATTTT,CATSGLRDGQPQHF
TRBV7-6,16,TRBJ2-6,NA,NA,TGTGCCAGCAGCCCGGGGGTTCAAGTGGGGGCCAACGTCCTGACTTTC,CASSPGVQVGANVLTF
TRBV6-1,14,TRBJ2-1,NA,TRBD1,TGTGCTTCCCAAAGGGGACAGGGCTACAATGAGCAGTTCTTC,CASQRGQGYNEQFF
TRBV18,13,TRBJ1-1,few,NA,TGTGCCAGCTCAGAGTCTGAGTACACTGAAGCTTTCTTT,CASSESEYTEAFF
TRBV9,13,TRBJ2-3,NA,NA,TGTGCCAGCAGCGTAGCGGCGAGCGATACGCAGTATTTT,CASSVAASDTQYF
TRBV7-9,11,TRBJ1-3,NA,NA,TGTGCCAGCAGCATGGGGGACACCATATATTTT,CASSMGDTIYF
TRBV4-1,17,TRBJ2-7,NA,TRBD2,TGCGCCAGCAGCCCCCTAGAGACTAGCGGGATTCCCTACGAGCAGTACTTC,CASSPLETSGIPYEQYF